This T cell receptor (beta chain) was profiled in a study of early T cells in non-severe SARS-CoV-2 infection. On the study more broadly: The authors sequenced bulk RNA from unsorted whole blood, leaving chains unpaired. General study findings and limits: CD4 and private specificities were missed by VDJdb matching, which favored anti-spike CD8 responses.

Trimming cost V 4 bases and J 13 bases; bases outside gene matches: 6. Germline lookup yields CDR1 MNHNS and CDR2 SASEGT. The CDR3 loop spans 11 amino acids. In the case of this clonotype: Its antigen is undetermined.

Tagging with unique molecular identifiers was applied to individual cDNA molecules. TCRdb independently ran MiXCR on the 5' RACE reads; one entry per CDR3 protein. The sample contains about 58,000 distinct CDR3 sequences, under 10% of which appear only once. Sequenced material: whole blood. The TCR comes from an adult who was a healthcare worker with PCR-confirmed SARS-CoV-2 infection or an uninfected control (not recorded which). The chain uses TRBV6-1 and TRBJ1-2; 7 positions match TRBD1. DNA for the CDR3: TGTGCCAGCAGTGGACTGGACAGGCCCACCTTC. The encoded protein is CASSGLDRPTF.